Shown below are 24 T cell receptor beta chains from a single sample sequenced in a study of early T cells in non-severe SARS-CoV-2 infection (dated by TCRdb to the early 2020s). The library relied on 5' RACE. Instrument used: NextSeq 500. TCRdb took the public reads, trimmed them with fastp at Q25, ran MiXCR for clone calling and kept in-frame beta chains. Under each unique CDR3 protein, matching rows form one entry showing the most common genes and DNA. The sample table shows under 95,000 distinct CDR3 sequences, and around 10% are seen once. Together, the top ten hold about 4.2% of the sample. Source material: whole blood. The source is an adult who was a healthcare worker with PCR-confirmed SARS-CoV-2 infection or an uninfected control (not recorded which).

This sequence joins TRBV7-3 and TRBJ2-3, with TRBD2 matching 7 bases. V lost 0 bases and J lost 5; bases outside the gene matches: 5. Germline CDR1 reads SGHTA; CDR2 reads FQGTGA. This CDR3 comprises 15 residues. The CDR3 reads CASSLTSVAGDTQYF. The CDR3 region has the DNA TGTGCCAGCAGCTTAACGTCTGTAGCGGGAGATACGCAGTATTTT.

This clonotype was counted many times. V usage is TRBV3-1 and J usage is TRBJ2-6; D remains ambiguous. The V end was cut by 0 bases, the J end by 6 bases, with 18 bases between. The germline V gene has CDR1 LGHDT and CDR2 YNNKEL (reference sequence). The length of the CDR3 is 18 residues. The CDR3 DNA reads as TGTGCCAGCAGCCAAGATGAAGTCGGATTCTGGGCGGCCAACGTCCTGACTTTC. Translating gives CASSQDEVGFWAANVLTF.

This rearrangement joins TRBV19 to TRBJ2-4, with D hard to call. The CDR3 covers 14 residues. Germline V lookup: CDR1 LNHDA, CDR2 SQIVND (reference sequence). Trimming stripped 7 bases from V and 5 bases from J, with 15 bases between. The CDR3 nucleotides read TGTGCCAGTATGGTCAGTAGTCAAGAAAACATTCAGTACTTC. Its protein product is CASMVSSQENIQYF. The variable domain in full, with the rest retrieved from reference TRBV19 and TRBJ2-4, is DGGITQSPKYLFRKEGQNVTLSCEQNLNHDAMYWYRQDPGQGLRLIYYSQIVNDFQKGDIAEGYSVSREKKESFPLTVTSAQKNPTAFYLCASMVSSQENIQYFGAGTRLSVL.

This clonotype was seen at least ten times. This chain joins TRBV6-5 and TRBJ2-7, with TRBD1 identical over 8 bases. With V trimmed by 7 bases and J by 0 bases, 5 bases remained unmatched. Germline V gene sequence: CDR1 MNHEY, CDR2 SVGAGI. CDR3 size: 14 residues. The CDR3 is CASTRTGSSYEQYF. The CDR3 bases are TGTGCCAGCACCCGGACAGGGAGCTCCTACGAGCAGTACTTC.

The rearrangement joins TRBV28 to TRBJ2-1; maybe TRBD2 (6 bases). The CDR3 is 19 amino acids. The V and J ends lost 1 base and 9 bases respectively, with 28 bases between them. Germline CDR1 reads MDHEN; CDR2 reads SYDVKM. The CDR3 nucleotides are TGTGCCAGCAGTTTATTCGGGGCGTCGGGACTCGGCGTACTTCGTGAGCAGTTCTTC. Its protein is CASSLFGASGLGVLREQFF.

The chain joins TRBV28 to TRBJ2-2; no clear D gene. Germline V lookup: CDR1 MDHEN, CDR2 SYDVKM. With 1 base removed from V and 4 bases from J, the gap between germline ends came to 10 bases. The CDR3 is 15 amino acids. For the CDR3, the DNA is TGTGCCAGCAGTTTATCCCGGCGGAGCACCGGGGAGCTGTTTTTT. This encodes CASSLSRRSTGELFF.

This clonotype occurred many times. The J gene is TRBJ2-4, the V gene TRBV4-1, with a possible D match to TRBD2 (6 bases). CDR3 size: 17 residues. The V end lost 0 bases, the J end lost 0 bases, and 12 bases lay between the germline ends. The germline CDR1 and CDR2 sequences are MGHRA and YSYEKL. The CDR3 spells CASSQDELALAKNIQYF. The CDR3 coding sequence is TGCGCCAGCAGCCAAGATGAACTAGCCCTAGCCAAAAACATTCAGTACTTC.

This clonotype was recorded at least ten times. The gene calls are TRBV20-1 and TRBJ2-1; the match to TRBD1 covers 9 bases. J lost 4 bases, V lost 6 bases, and 7 bases had no gene match. The germline V gene has CDR1 DFQATT and CDR2 SNEGSKA (reference sequence). The CDR3 sequence is 14 residues long. The CDR3 reads CSASPGQGYNEQFF. CDR3 DNA sequence: TGCAGTGCCTCTCCGGGACAGGGATACAATGAGCAGTTCTTC.

V usage is TRBV6-6 and J usage is TRBJ1-1, with TRBD1 identical over 12 bases. The CDR3 has 17 amino acids. Germline CDR1 is MNHNY and CDR2 is SVGAGI (reference sequence). V shed 5 bases and J 1 base; nucleotides not matched to a gene: 8. The CDR3 DNA reads TGTGCCAGCAGTCCCCGGGACAGGGGGCTGTCGAACACTGAAGCTTTCTTT. This translates into CASSPRDRGLSNTEAFF.

This clonotype was seen ten or more times. This chain uses TRBV6-6 with TRBJ2-4, with a tentative D call TRBD1 (6 bases). V lost 5 bases and J 5 bases, leaving 16 bases between the germline ends. Per the germline V gene, CDR1 is MNHNY and CDR2 is SVGAGI (reference sequence). This CDR3 spans 15 amino acids. This CDR3 is CASSTQGRRENIQYF. The CDR3 DNA reads TGTGCCAGCAGTACCCAGGGGCGCCGCGAAAACATTCAGTACTTC.

This clonotype came up a few times. V is TRBV12-3 or TRBV12-4 and J is TRBJ1-2, with D uncertain. This CDR3 comprises 13 residues. V was trimmed by 7 bases and J by 5 bases, leaving 14 bases between them. CDR3 loop: CASTPGSGYGYTF. For the CDR3, the DNA is TGTGCCAGCACCCCGGGGTCCGGGTATGGCTACACCTTC.

The CDR3 loop reads CASSLAYGPEEAFF. As DNA, the CDR3 is TGTGCCAGCAGCTTAGCGTATGGGCCCGAGGAAGCTTTCTTT. The genes are TRBV7-9 and TRBJ1-1; D unresolved. Germline assignment: CDR1 SEHNR and CDR2 FQNEAQ (reference sequence). Trimming took off 0 bases at V and 8 bases at J, with 13 bases between the two ends. The CDR3 spans 14 residues.

This clonotype came up many times. This chain links TRBV5-1 with TRBJ2-5, with a possible D match to TRBD2 (6 bases). The CDR3 is 15 amino acids. V lost 0 bases to trimming and J lost 5 bases, with 14 bases between them. The V gene's germline CDR1 is SGHRS and CDR2 YFSETQ. The CDR3 loop is CASSLGLWEVETQYF. CDR3 nucleotide sequence: TGCGCCAGCAGCTTGGGACTATGGGAGGTGGAGACCCAGTACTTC.

This clonotype was counted at least ten times. V usage is TRBV5-1 and J usage is TRBJ2-7; D unclear. V was shortened by 4 bases and J by 0 bases, with 8 bases between the two germline ends. The CDR3 sequence is 13 residues long. The germline CDR1 and CDR2 sequences are SGHRS and YFSETQ. CDR3 in amino acids: CASSPVVSYEQYF. CDR3 bases: TGCGCCAGCAGCCCCGTCGTCTCCTACGAGCAGTACTTC.

The gene calls are TRBV5-1 and TRBJ2-5; perhaps TRBD1 as D (6 bases). Germline V gene sequence: CDR1 SGHRS, CDR2 YFSETQ. CDR3 length: 16 amino acids. The V end lost 3 bases, the J end lost 2 bases, and 17 bases lay between the germline ends. For the CDR3, the DNA is TGCGCCAGCAGCTGGGGGCCACAGGGCCGACAAGAGACCCAGTACTTC. It encodes CASSWGPQGRQETQYF. The variable domain in full, with the rest retrieved from reference TRBV5-1 and TRBJ2-5, is KAGVTQTPRYLIKTRGQQVTLSCSPISGHRSVSWYQQTPGQGLQFLFEYFSETQRNKGNFPGRFSGRQFSNSRSEMNVSTLELGDSALYLCASSWGPQGRQETQYFGPGTRLLVL.

This clonotype was counted only a few times. The CDR3 coding sequence is TGCAGTGCTAGAAACAGGCGCTCTGGAAACACCATATATTTT. Translation: CSARNRRSGNTIYF. The chain is built from TRBV20-1 and TRBJ1-3; possible D gene TRBD1, 5 bases. Trimming cost V 2 bases and J 0 bases, with 8 bases left between them. CDR3 length equals 14 residues. The germline V gene encodes CDR1 DFQATT and CDR2 SNEGSKA (reference sequence).

J is TRBJ2-5 and V is TRBV5-1; either TRBD1 or TRBD2 may fit D (5 bases each). Trimming pared 0 bases from V and 2 bases from J, leaving 14 bases between. The CDR3 runs 16 residues. The V gene's germline CDR1 is SGHRS and CDR2 YFSETQ. CDR3 amino acids: CASSLAKARGQETQYF. The CDR3 nucleotides read TGCGCCAGCAGCTTGGCCAAAGCGAGGGGACAAGAGACCCAGTACTTC.

At least ten counts were recorded for this clonotype. The chain has TRBV6-5 and TRBJ1-2; weak D call: TRBD1 (5 bases). The CDR3 length is 13 residues. Trimming removed 6 bases from V and 1 base from J, with 9 bases in between. The germline gives CDR1 MNHEY, CDR2 SVGAGI. CDR3 region: CASRMGRNYGYTF. CDR3 sequence (DNA): TGTGCCAGCAGGATGGGGCGTAACTATGGCTACACCTTC.

The V and J genes are TRBV11-2 and TRBJ2-1; 9 nucleotides line up with TRBD2. The CDR3 has 15 residues. V lost 5 bases, J lost 5 bases, and 7 bases stayed unmatched. The germline V gene has CDR1 SGHAT and CDR2 FQNNGV. This CDR3 reads CASSTAGGKHNEQFF. CDR3 DNA: TGTGCCAGCAGCACAGCGGGGGGAAAGCACAATGAGCAGTTCTTC. Using reference TRBV11-2 and TRBJ2-1 for the parts outside the CDR3, the full variable domain is EAGVAQSPRYKIIEKRQSVAFWCNPISGHATLYWYQQILGQGPKLLIQFQNNGVVDDSQLPKDRFSAERLKGVDSTLKIQPAKLEDSAVYLCASSTAGGKHNEQFFGPGTRLTVL.

The chain recombines TRBV5-4 with TRBJ1-6, with TRBD1 matching 7 bases. The length of the CDR3 is 14 residues. With V trimmed by 2 bases and J by 12 bases, 8 bases remained unmatched. Germline V gene data show CDR1 as SGHNT and CDR2 as YYREEE (reference sequence). CDR3 DNA: TGTGCCAGCAGCTTCCTGACAGGGCAAGGACCCCTCCACTTT. This gives the protein CASSFLTGQGPLHF.

The chain has TRBV7-6 and TRBJ1-2; 8 nucleotides align to TRBD1. Germline CDR1 SGHVS, CDR2 FNYEAQ. The junction had 4 bases not matched to a gene; V was cut back by 6 bases and J by 4 bases. This CDR3 has 13 amino acids. The CDR3 DNA reads TGTGCCAGCAGGCCTGGGACAGGCTATGGCTACACCTTC. This sequence encodes CASRPGTGYGYTF.

This clonotype showed up many times. The rearrangement joins TRBV5-1 to TRBJ2-7; 7 nucleotides align to TRBD1. Trimming removed 0 bases from V and 3 bases from J; junction bases left unmatched: 3. The length of the CDR3 is 14 residues. Germline loops: CDR1 SGHRS, CDR2 YFSETQ. CDR3 residues: CASSLEQGFYEQYF. The CDR3 DNA sequence: TGCGCCAGCAGCTTGGAACAGGGGTTCTACGAGCAGTACTTC. The full variable domain, rest sourced from reference TRBV5-1 and TRBJ2-7, is KAGVTQTPRYLIKTRGQQVTLSCSPISGHRSVSWYQQTPGQGLQFLFEYFSETQRNKGNFPGRFSGRQFSNSRSEMNVSTLELGDSALYLCASSLEQGFYEQYFGPGTRLTVT.

Many counts were recorded for this clonotype. The chain employs TRBV29-1 and TRBJ1-1, with no clear D. CDR3 length: 10 residues. From germline, CDR1 is SQVTM and CDR2 ANQGSEA. V lost 4 bases to trimming and J lost 6 bases, with 6 bases between them. DNA for the CDR3: TGCAGCGTTGGAGACTCTGAAGCTTTCTTT. As protein: CSVGDSEAFF.

There are many counts of this clonotype. The chain carries TRBV5-1 and TRBJ2-5; 8 bases fit TRBD2. CDR1 is SGHRS and CDR2 is YFSETQ in the germline V gene. The CDR3 has 15 residues. With 4 bases clipped from V and 3 bases from J, the junction kept 8 bases outside the gene matches. CDR3 region: CASSRPGLDKETQYF. Written as DNA, the CDR3 is TGCGCCAGCAGCCGTCCGGGACTAGATAAAGAGACCCAGTACTTC.